This T cell receptor (beta chain) derives from a study of blood T cell repertoires in COVID-19. Study summary: Sources were T cells, B-cell-depleted T cells, or PBMCs; the material itself was cDNA or gDNA.

Per the original methods: It was from reference gene primer amplification that nucleated cell counts were estimated. Profiling relied on immunoSEQ multiplex PCR, and the TCRdb table lists in-frame clones only, not all of them. That table furnishes V, J and clone size, whereas the DNA furnished D and trimming. The profile covers 200,000 to 250,000 clones, with 88% appearing a single time and approximately 1.3% taken by the ten largest. V lost 0 bases, J lost 7 bases, and 7 bases lay in between. CDR1 is LGHNA, CDR2 YNFKEQ, per germline. This CDR3 region has 13 residues. This clone has only a few counts.

Sequencing used peripheral blood. V and J are TRBV4-2 and TRBJ1-5, with unresolved D. The receptor was isolated from a man older than 75 with acute or convalescent COVID-19. The CDR3 region has the DNA TGTGCCAGCAGCCAAGATCTAGACCAGCCCCAGCATTTT. This sequence encodes CASSQDLDQPQHF.